Presented here are 27 T cell receptor beta chains from one specimen sequenced in a study of beta chain features in type 1 diabetes. Investigators reverse transcribed all isolated RNA, so they sequenced expressed TCRB transcripts. Produced via immunoSEQ multiplex PCR; TCRdb's table is partial and in-frame only. The repertoire holds 860,000 or so clones, with about 17% as singletons. The sequenced sample consisted of naive CD4+ T cells from blood. These receptors were collected from a woman aged 18-35 years in good health.

Only a few counts were recorded for this clone. The rearrangement links TRBV29-1 to TRBJ2-5, with a tentative D call TRBD2 (6 bases). V gave up 3 bases and J gave up 5 bases, with 28 bases separating them. CDR3 length equals 18 residues. Per germline, CDR1 SQVTM and CDR2 ANQGSEA. CDR3 amino acids: CSVEEGPYTTHPWETQYF. For the CDR3, the DNA is TGCAGCGTTGAGGAGGGACCCTACACAACGCACCCGTGGGAGACCCAGTACTTC.

This clone was detected only a few times. Other DNA sequences from this sample encode an identical CDR3 as well. The rearrangement uses TRBV20-1 and TRBJ2-7; no definite D call. The length of the CDR3 is 9 residues. CDR1 is DFQATT and CDR2 is SNEGSKA in the germline V gene (reference sequence). The V gene lost 6 bases and the J gene lost 3 bases, with 3 bases spanning the gap. The CDR3 coding sequence is TGCAGTGCAAACTACGAGCAGTACTTC. This translates into CSANYEQYF.

This clone was seen a few times. The chain uses TRBV6-6 and TRBJ2-7; the D call may be TRBD1 or TRBD2 (6 bases each). CDR3 length equals 15 residues. Germline V gene lookup returns CDR1 MNHNY and CDR2 SVGAGI (reference sequence). V lost 5 bases to trimming and J lost 3 bases, with 17 bases between them. CDR3 in amino acids: CASSHGGTGRYEQYF. CDR3 sequence (DNA): TGTGCCAGCAGTCACGGGGGAACAGGGCGCTACGAGCAGTACTTC.

The chain links TRBV7-2 to TRBJ1-2; D is unclear. Germline lookup yields CDR1 SGHTA and CDR2 FQGNSA. Trimming took off 5 bases at V and 8 bases at J, with 21 bases between the two ends. This CDR3 comprises 15 residues. In DNA, the CDR3 is TGTGCCAGCAGCCAATCGCACCGTAGGGAGCAGGGCTACACCTTC. As protein: CASSQSHRREQGYTF.

This clone was seen a handful of times. The gene calls are TRBV10-3 and TRBJ2-2; possibly TRBD2 for D (5 bases). Per germline, CDR1 ENHRY and CDR2 SYGVKD. Deletions cut 4 bases from V and 8 bases from J, with 17 bases between. This CDR3 comprises 15 residues. The CDR3 DNA reads TGTGCCATCAGTGGCCGGCAAAAACCGGGGGGGGAGCTGTTTTTT. Translated: CAISGRQKPGGELFF.

This clone was seen a few times. The chain combines TRBV7-2 with TRBJ2-6; no reliable D call. V lost 5 bases to trimming and J lost 1 base, with 6 bases between them. CDR1 and CDR2 from the germline V gene are SGHTA and FQGNSA. The CDR3 totals 14 residues. CDR3 residues: CASSARSGANVLTF. DNA of the CDR3: TGTGCCAGCAGCGCTCGTTCTGGGGCCAACGTCCTGACTTTC.

This clone was seen only a few times. The CDR3, as DNA: TGTGCCACCAGCAGAGATCTAGCGGGGACCTACAATGAGCAGTTCTTC. Translating it yields CATSRDLAGTYNEQFF. The V and J genes are TRBV15 and TRBJ2-1; 9 nucleotides match TRBD2. The germline CDR1 and CDR2 sequences are LNHNV and YYDKDF (reference sequence). CDR3 length: 16 residues. The V and J ends lost 0 bases and 2 bases, in that order; junction bases with no gene match: 2.

This sequence joins TRBV29-1 and TRBJ2-3, with D tentatively TRBD2 (6 bases). V lost 6 bases and J 1 base, leaving 11 bases between the germline ends. This CDR3 spans 13 amino acids. Germline V gene sequence: CDR1 SQVTM, CDR2 ANQGSEA. The CDR3 sequence is CSVDGGGTDTQYF. Here the CDR3 DNA reads TGCAGCGTCGACGGAGGGGGCACAGATACGCAGTATTTT.

This clone was detected only a few times. CDR3 DNA: TGTGCCAGCAGCAAAGGCCCCGGGGGGAACACCGGGGAGCTGTTTTTT. This gives the protein CASSKGPGGNTGELFF. The genes are TRBV21-1 and TRBJ2-2; the table's D call, TRBD2, has no DNA check behind it. TRBV21-1 is a pseudogene. This CDR3 region has 16 residues.

This clone was seen a few times. The gene calls are TRBV7-2 and TRBJ2-3, with 8 positions matching TRBD1. Germline trimming cut 10 bases from V and 4 bases from J; bases unmatched to any gene: 13. The CDR3 spans 15 residues. CDR1 is SGHTA and CDR2 is FQGNSA in the germline V gene. The CDR3 sequence is CATERGQGLADTQYF. The CDR3 DNA sequence: TGTGCCACCGAAAGAGGACAGGGCCTAGCAGATACGCAGTATTTT.

The J gene is TRBJ2-1, the V gene TRBV9; TRBD2 matches 9 bases. The CDR3 contains 18 residues. V was clipped by 0 bases and J by 6 bases; unmatched bases: 13. The V gene's germline CDR1 is SGDLS and CDR2 YYNGEE. CDR3 in DNA: TGTGCCAGCAGCGTAGGACCCGTGAGCGGGAGGTTTGGCAATGAGCAGTTCTTC. This encodes CASSVGPVSGRFGNEQFF.

The V call is TRBV6-1, the J call TRBJ2-7; D not certain. Per the germline V gene, CDR1 is MNHNS and CDR2 is SASEGT. The CDR3 is 12 amino acids. Trimming stripped 2 bases from V and 2 bases from J, with 4 bases between. The CDR3 nucleotides read TGTGCCAGCAGTGAAACAGCCTACGAGCAGTACTTC. It specifies CASSETAYEQYF.

The chain combines TRBV18 with TRBJ2-1, with 12 bases fitting TRBD2. Germline CDR1 and CDR2: KGHSH and LQKENI. CDR3 length: 16 residues. V lost 2 bases, J lost 8 bases, and 7 bases stayed unmatched. The CDR3 DNA reads TGTGCCAGCTCACCAGTCTTCCTAGCGGGAGGGTATGAGCAGTTCTTC. Amino acids: CASSPVFLAGGYEQFF.

The sample holds a few counts of this clone. This chain joins TRBV4-3 and TRBJ2-1; TRBD2 matches 14 bases. The CDR3 totals 17 residues. Unmatched junction bases numbered 9, after V lost 4 bases and J lost 7 bases. The germline V gene encodes CDR1 LGHNA and CDR2 YSLEER. CDR3 protein: CASSPKVGTSGRNEQFF. CDR3 coding DNA: TGCGCCAGCAGCCCCAAGGTCGGGACTAGCGGGAGAAATGAGCAGTTCTTC.

A few counts support this clone. CDR3 region: CASSFRGAHTEAFF. The CDR3, as DNA: TGTGCCAGCAGTTTTCGAGGTGCACACACTGAAGCTTTCTTT. This rearrangement joins TRBV6-5 to TRBJ1-1; D gene uncertain. CDR1 is MNHEY and CDR2 is SVGAGI in the germline V gene. V was pared by 4 bases and J by 3 bases, with 12 bases between. The CDR3 consists of 14 residues.

The rearrangement uses TRBV4-2 and TRBJ2-1; a possible D gene is TRBD2 (6 bases). This CDR3 has 15 residues. V lost 0 bases, J lost 9 bases, and 15 bases lay in between. The V gene's germline CDR1 is LGHNA and CDR2 YNFKEQ. The CDR3 loop reads CASSQDWGRSREQFF. The CDR3 DNA reads as TGTGCCAGCAGCCAAGATTGGGGGAGGTCGCGTGAGCAGTTCTTC.

V usage is TRBV10-1 and J usage is TRBJ2-3, with 7 bases matching TRBD2. The CDR3 is 17 amino acids. V dropped 2 bases and J dropped 2; count of bases not matched to a gene: 10. Germline CDR1 reads WNHNN; CDR2 reads SYGVQD (reference sequence). This CDR3 is CASSEHPGAGNTDTQYF. The CDR3, as DNA: TGCGCCAGCAGTGAGCATCCGGGAGCGGGGAACACAGATACGCAGTATTTT.

This clone was recorded a few times. The chain carries TRBV7-9 and TRBJ2-5, with TRBD1 matching 11 bases. The CDR3 runs 16 residues. V lost 4 bases, J lost 5 bases, and 9 bases stayed unmatched. Germline CDR1 is SEHNR and CDR2 is FQNEAQ (reference sequence). In nucleotides, the CDR3 is TGTGCCAGCAGCTCTTGGGACAGGGGGTTATTGGAGACCCAGTACTTC. This gives the protein CASSSWDRGLLETQYF. Complete variable domain (other parts from reference TRBV7-9 and TRBJ2-5): DTGVSQNPRHKITKRGQNVTFRCDPISEHNRLYWYRQTLGQGPEFLTYFQNEAQLEKSRLLSDRFSAERPKGSFSTLEIQRTEQGDSAMYLCASSSWDRGLLETQYFGPGTRLLVL.

This clone was picked up a small number of times. CDR3 sequence (DNA): TGTGCCAGCAGCCTCGGACTAGCGGGATTATTGGAGGAGCAGTACTTC. Protein: CASSLGLAGLLEEQYF. The chain carries TRBV28 and TRBJ2-7; 12 nucleotides agree with TRBD2. V shed 6 bases and J 7 bases; nucleotides not matched to a gene: 13. The V gene's germline CDR1 is MDHEN and CDR2 SYDVKM. CDR3 size: 16 residues.

The CDR3 region is CASSLRSGRVDEQFF. DNA of the CDR3: TGTGCCAGCAGCTTAAGGAGCGGGAGGGTTGATGAGCAGTTCTTC. The V gene is TRBV7-3, the J gene TRBJ2-1; 10 nucleotides match TRBD2. V was pared by 1 base and J by 8 bases, with 5 bases of the junction left unmatched. This CDR3 has 15 residues. Germline V gives CDR1 SGHTA, CDR2 FQGTGA.

This clone occurred a few times. The genes are TRBV7-9 and TRBJ2-5; 13 bases are a match to TRBD2. Per the germline V gene, CDR1 is SEHNR and CDR2 is FQNEAQ (reference sequence). This CDR3 contains 16 residues. Trimming cost V 5 bases and J 2 bases; bases outside gene matches: 5. CDR3 in amino acids: CASSPKGLAGQETQYF. The CDR3 nucleotides are TGTGCCAGCAGCCCAAAGGGACTAGCGGGGCAAGAGACCCAGTACTTC.

The V gene is TRBV5-6, the J gene TRBJ2-1; D unclear. In germline, CDR1 is SGHDT, CDR2 YYEEEE. Trimming stripped 0 bases from V and 5 bases from J, with 6 bases between. The CDR3 sequence is 13 residues long. The CDR3 reads CASSLGLDNEQFF. CDR3 DNA: TGTGCCAGCAGCTTGGGCCTAGACAATGAGCAGTTCTTC.

The table lists this clone with a few counts. The chain uses TRBV29-1 and TRBJ2-1; D gene unclear. The V end was cut by 5 bases, the J end by 6 bases, with 14 bases between. The length of the CDR3 is 13 residues. Germline V gene sequence: CDR1 SQVTM, CDR2 ANQGSEA. The CDR3: CSVRTTSVNEQFF. For the CDR3, the DNA is TGCAGCGTTCGAACTACGTCGGTCAATGAGCAGTTCTTC.

This clone has a handful of counts. The chain combines TRBV25-1 with TRBJ2-7; 10 bases agree with TRBD2. The CDR3 covers 15 residues. Germline V gene lookup returns CDR1 MGHDK and CDR2 SYGVNS. V shed 2 bases and J 6 bases; nucleotides not matched to a gene: 7. The CDR3 loop reads CASSEQLAGRGEQYF. The CDR3 nucleotides read TGTGCCAGCAGTGAACAACTAGCGGGACGCGGCGAGCAGTACTTC.

The chain joins TRBV27 to TRBJ2-3; 8 bases map to TRBD1. The V segment lost 3 bases and the J segment 8 bases; nucleotides outside the gene matches: 10. The CDR3 runs 15 residues. Germline assignment: CDR1 MNHEY and CDR2 SMNVEV (reference sequence). The CDR3 nucleotides read TGTGCCAGCAGTTTGGACAGGGTCGTAGGGGGTACGCAGTATTTT. Its translation is CASSLDRVVGGTQYF.

The rearrangement joins TRBV7-2 to TRBJ2-3, with 9 bases fitting TRBD2. Losses at the gene ends were 6 bases for V and 2 bases for J; bases not matched to a gene: 6. Germline CDR1 SGHTA, CDR2 FQGNSA. The CDR3 totals 15 residues. CDR3: CASSRGLAPTDTQYF. Written as DNA, the CDR3 is TGTGCCAGCAGTCGGGGACTAGCCCCCACAGATACGCAGTATTTT.

There are a few counts of this clone. The J gene is TRBJ2-7, the V gene TRBV28, with TRBD1 as a possible D gene (6 bases). The germline CDR1 and CDR2 sequences are MDHEN and SYDVKM. The V end lost 5 bases, the J end lost 3 bases, and 17 bases lay between the germline ends. The CDR3 consists of 15 residues. The CDR3 DNA is TGTGCCAGCAGTCGACCTCAGGGGAAACGCTACGAGCAGTACTTC. Residues: CASSRPQGKRYEQYF.